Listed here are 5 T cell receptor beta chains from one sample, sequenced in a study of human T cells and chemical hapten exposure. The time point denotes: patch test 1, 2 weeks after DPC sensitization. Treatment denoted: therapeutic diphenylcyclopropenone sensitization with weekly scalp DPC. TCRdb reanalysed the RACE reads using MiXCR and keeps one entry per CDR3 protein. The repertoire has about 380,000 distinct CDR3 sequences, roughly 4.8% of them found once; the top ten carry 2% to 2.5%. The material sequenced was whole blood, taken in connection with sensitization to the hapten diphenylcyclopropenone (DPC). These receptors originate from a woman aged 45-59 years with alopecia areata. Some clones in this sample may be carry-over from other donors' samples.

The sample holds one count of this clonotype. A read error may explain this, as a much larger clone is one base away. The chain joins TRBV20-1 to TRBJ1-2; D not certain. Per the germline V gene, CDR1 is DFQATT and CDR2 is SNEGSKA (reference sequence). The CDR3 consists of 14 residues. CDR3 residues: CSAREGRRIYGFTF. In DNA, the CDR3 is TGCAGTGCTAGAGAGGGTAGACGGATCTATGGCTTCACCTTC.

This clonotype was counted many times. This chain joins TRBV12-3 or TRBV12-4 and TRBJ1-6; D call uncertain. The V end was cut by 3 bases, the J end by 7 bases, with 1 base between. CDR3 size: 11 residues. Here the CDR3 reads CASSFNSPLHF. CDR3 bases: TGTGCCAGCAGTTTCAATTCACCCCTCCACTTT.

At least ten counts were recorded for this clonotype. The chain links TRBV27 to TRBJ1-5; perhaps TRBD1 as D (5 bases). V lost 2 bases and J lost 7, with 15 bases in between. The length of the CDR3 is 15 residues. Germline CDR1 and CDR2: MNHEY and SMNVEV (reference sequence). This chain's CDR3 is CASSLGYGAGQPQHF. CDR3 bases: TGTGCCAGCAGTTTAGGTTATGGGGCCGGGCAGCCCCAGCATTTT.

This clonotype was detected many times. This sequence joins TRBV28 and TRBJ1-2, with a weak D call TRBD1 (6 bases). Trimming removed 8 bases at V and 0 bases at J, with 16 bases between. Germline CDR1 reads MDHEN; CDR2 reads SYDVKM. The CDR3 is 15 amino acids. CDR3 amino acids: CASGPQGFANYGYTF. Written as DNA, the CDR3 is TGTGCCAGCGGTCCACAGGGATTCGCTAACTATGGCTACACCTTC.

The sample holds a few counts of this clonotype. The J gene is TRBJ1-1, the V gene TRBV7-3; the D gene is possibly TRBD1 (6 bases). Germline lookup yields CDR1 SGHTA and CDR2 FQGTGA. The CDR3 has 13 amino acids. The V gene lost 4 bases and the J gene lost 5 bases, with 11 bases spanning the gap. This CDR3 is CASSWTVLTEAFF. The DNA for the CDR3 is TGTGCCAGCAGCTGGACAGTCTTAACTGAAGCTTTCTTT.